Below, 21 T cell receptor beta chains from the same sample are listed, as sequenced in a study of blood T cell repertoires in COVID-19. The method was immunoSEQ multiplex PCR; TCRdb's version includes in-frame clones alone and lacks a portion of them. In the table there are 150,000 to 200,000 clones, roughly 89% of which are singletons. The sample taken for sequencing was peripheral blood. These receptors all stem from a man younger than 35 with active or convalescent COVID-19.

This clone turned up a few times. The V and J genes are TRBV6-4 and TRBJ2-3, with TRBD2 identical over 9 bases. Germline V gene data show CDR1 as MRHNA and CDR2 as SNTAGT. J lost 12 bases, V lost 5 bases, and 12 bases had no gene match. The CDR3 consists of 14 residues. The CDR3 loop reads CASSPTSTGTSQYF. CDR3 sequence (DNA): TGTGCCAGCAGTCCCACCTCCACCGGGACTAGCCAGTATTTT.

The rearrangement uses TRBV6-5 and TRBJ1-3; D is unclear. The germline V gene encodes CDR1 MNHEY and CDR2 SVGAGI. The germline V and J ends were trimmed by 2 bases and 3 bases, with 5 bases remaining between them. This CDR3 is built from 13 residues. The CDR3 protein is CASSYQHGNTIYF. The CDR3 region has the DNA TGTGCCAGCAGTTACCAACATGGAAACACCATATATTTT.

The CDR3 DNA sequence: TGTGCCAGCACCCGCCGGGACAGGGAGAACAATGAGCAGTTCTTC. Protein: CASTRRDRENNEQFF. This rearrangement joins TRBV7-9 to TRBJ2-1, with 9 bases lining up with TRBD1. The CDR3 has 15 residues. Germline V gene sequence: CDR1 SEHNR, CDR2 FQNEAQ (reference sequence). V lost 7 bases to trimming and J lost 5 bases; unmatched junction nucleotides: 9. Combining the CDR3 with reference TRBV7-9 and TRBJ2-1 gives the whole variable domain DTGVSQNPRHKITKRGQNVTFRCDPISEHNRLYWYRQTLGQGPEFLTYFQNEAQLEKSRLLSDRFSAERPKGSFSTLEIQRTEQGDSAMYLCASTRRDRENNEQFFGPGTRLTVL.

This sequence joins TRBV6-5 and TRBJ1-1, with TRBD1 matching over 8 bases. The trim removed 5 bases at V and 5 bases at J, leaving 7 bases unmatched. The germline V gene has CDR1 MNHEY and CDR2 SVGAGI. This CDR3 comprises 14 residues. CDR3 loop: CASSTDRAGTEAFF. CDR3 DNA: TGTGCCAGCAGTACGGACAGGGCGGGAACTGAAGCTTTCTTT.

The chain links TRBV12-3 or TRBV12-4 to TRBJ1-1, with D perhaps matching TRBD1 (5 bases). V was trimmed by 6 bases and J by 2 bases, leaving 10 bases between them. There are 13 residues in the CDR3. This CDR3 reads CASRPQENTEAFF. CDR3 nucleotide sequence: TGTGCCAGCAGACCACAGGAAAACACTGAAGCTTTCTTT.

The CDR3 protein is CASSLGGGPDTQYF. The CDR3 nucleotides are TGTGCCAGCAGCTTAGGTGGCGGCCCAGATACGCAGTATTTT. This chain joins TRBV7-9 and TRBJ2-3; no reliable D call. Trimming took 1 base from V and 4 from J, leaving 9 bases between them. CDR1 and CDR2 from the germline V gene are SEHNR and FQNEAQ (reference sequence). CDR3 length: 14 residues.

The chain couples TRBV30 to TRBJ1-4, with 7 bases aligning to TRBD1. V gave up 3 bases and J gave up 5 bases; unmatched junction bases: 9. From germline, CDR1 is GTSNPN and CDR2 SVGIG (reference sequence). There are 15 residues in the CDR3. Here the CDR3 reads CAWSTGEVNNEKLFF. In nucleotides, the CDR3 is TGTGCCTGGAGCACAGGGGAGGTTAACAATGAAAAACTGTTTTTT. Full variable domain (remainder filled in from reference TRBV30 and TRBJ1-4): SQTIHQWPATLVQPVGSPLSLECTVEGTSNPNLYWYRQAAGRGLQLLFYSVGIGQISSEVPQNLSASRPQDRQFILSSKKLLLSDSGFYLCAWSTGEVNNEKLFFGSGTQLSVL.

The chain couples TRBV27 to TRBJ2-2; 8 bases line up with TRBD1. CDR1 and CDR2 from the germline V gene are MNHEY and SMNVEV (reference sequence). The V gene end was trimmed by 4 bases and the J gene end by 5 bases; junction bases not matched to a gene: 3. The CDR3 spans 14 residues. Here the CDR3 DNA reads TGTGCCAGCAGTTCCAACAGGGGGACCGGGGAGCTGTTTTTT. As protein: CASSSNRGTGELFF.

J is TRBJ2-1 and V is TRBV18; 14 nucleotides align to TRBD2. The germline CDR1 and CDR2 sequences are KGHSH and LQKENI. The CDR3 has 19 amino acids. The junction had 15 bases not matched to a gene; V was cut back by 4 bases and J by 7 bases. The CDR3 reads CASSHSGTSGRSFYNEQFF. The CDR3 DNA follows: TGTGCCAGCTCACACTCCGGGACTAGCGGGAGAAGCTTTTATAATGAGCAGTTCTTC.

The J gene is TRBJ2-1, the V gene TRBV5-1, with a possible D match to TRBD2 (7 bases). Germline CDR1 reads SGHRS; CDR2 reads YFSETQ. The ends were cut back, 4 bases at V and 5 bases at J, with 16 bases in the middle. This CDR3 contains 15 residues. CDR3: CASSLGAGANNEQFF. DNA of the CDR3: TGCGCCAGCAGCCTGGGGGCGGGGGCCAACAATGAGCAGTTCTTC. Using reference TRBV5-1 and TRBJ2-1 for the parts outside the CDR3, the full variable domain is KAGVTQTPRYLIKTRGQQVTLSCSPISGHRSVSWYQQTPGQGLQFLFEYFSETQRNKGNFPGRFSGRQFSNSRSEMNVSTLELGDSALYLCASSLGAGANNEQFFGPGTRLTVL.

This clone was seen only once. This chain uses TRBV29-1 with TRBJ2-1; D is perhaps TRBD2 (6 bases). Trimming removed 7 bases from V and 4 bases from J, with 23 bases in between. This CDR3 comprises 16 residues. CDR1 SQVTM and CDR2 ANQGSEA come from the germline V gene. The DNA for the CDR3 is TGCAGCGCCTGGGACTCTGAATCTCTACGGTACAATGAGCAGTTCTTC. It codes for CSAWDSESLRYNEQFF.

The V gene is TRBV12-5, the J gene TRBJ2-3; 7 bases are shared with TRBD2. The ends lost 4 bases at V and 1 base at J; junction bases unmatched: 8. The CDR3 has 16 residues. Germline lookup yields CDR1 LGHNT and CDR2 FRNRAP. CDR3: CASGSWRSGGTDTQYF. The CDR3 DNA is TGTGCTAGTGGTTCCTGGAGAAGCGGGGGCACAGATACGCAGTATTTT. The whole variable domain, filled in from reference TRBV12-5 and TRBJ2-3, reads DARVTQTPRHKVTEMGQEVTMRCQPILGHNTVFWYRQTMMQGLELLAYFRNRAPLDDSGMPKDRFSAEMPDATLATLKIQPSEPRDSAVYFCASGSWRSGGTDTQYFGPGTRLTVL.

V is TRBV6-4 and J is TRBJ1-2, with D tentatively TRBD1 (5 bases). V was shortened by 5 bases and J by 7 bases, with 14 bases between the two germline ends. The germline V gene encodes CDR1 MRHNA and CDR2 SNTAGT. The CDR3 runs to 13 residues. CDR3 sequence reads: CASSTSGSGGYTF. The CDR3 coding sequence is TGTGCCAGCAGTACGTCAGGGTCGGGTGGCTACACCTTC.

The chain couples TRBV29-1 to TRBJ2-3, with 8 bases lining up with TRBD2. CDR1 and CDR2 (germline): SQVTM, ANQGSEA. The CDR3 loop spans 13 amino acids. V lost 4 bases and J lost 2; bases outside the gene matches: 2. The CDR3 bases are TGCAGCGTTGCGGGGGGGATCACAGATACGCAGTATTTT. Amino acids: CSVAGGITDTQYF.

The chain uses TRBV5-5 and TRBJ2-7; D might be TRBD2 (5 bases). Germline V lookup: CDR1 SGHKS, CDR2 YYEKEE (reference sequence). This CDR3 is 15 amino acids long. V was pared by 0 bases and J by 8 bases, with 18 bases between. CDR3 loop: CASSLGETPYAKQYV. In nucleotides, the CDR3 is TGTGCCAGCAGCTTGGGGGAGACCCCCTACGCCAAGCAGTACGTC.

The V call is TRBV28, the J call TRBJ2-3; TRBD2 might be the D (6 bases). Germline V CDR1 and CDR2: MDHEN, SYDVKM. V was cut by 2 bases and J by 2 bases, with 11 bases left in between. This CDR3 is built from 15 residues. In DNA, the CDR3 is TGTGCCAGCAGTTTACGGGACTCTTACACAGATACGCAGTATTTT. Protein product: CASSLRDSYTDTQYF. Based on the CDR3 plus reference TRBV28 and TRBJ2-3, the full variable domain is DVKVTQSSRYLVKRTGEKVFLECVQDMDHENMFWYRQDPGLGLRLIYFSYDVKMKEKGDIPEGYSVSREKKERFSLILESASTNQTSMYLCASSLRDSYTDTQYFGPGTRLTVL.

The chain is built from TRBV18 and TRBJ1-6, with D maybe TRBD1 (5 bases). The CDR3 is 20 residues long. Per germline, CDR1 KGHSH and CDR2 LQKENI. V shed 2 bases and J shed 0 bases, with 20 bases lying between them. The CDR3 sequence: CASSPTTGVLRSSYNSPLHF. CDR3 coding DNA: TGTGCCAGCTCACCAACCACAGGAGTGTTGAGGAGCTCCTATAATTCACCCCTCCACTTT.

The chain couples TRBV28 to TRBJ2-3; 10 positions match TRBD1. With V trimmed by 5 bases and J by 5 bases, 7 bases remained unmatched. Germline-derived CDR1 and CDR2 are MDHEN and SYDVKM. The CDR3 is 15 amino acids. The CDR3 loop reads CASSPRDRGGDTQYF. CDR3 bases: TGTGCCAGCAGTCCCCGGGACAGGGGCGGAGATACGCAGTATTTT.

The CDR3 loop reads CASSVTGSNGYTF. Written as DNA, the CDR3 is TGCGCCAGCAGCGTGACAGGTTCCAATGGCTACACCTTC. The gene calls are TRBV5-1 and TRBJ1-2, with D perhaps TRBD1 (6 bases). The CDR3 has 13 residues. CDR1 is SGHRS, CDR2 YFSETQ, per germline. Trimming left V 4 bases short and J 6 bases short, with 13 bases between.

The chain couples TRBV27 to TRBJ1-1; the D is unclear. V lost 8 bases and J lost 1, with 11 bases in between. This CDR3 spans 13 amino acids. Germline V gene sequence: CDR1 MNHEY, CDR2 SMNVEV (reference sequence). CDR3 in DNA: TGTGCCAGCGGCTCCACAGAGAACACTGAAGCTTTCTTT. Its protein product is CASGSTENTEAFF.

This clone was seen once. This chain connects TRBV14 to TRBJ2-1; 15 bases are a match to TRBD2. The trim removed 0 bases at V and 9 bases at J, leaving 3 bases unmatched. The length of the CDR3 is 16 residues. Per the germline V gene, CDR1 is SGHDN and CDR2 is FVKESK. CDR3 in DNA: TGTGCCAGCAGCCAAGATTGGGGACTAGCGGGAGGTGAGCAGTTCTTC. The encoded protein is CASSQDWGLAGGEQFF.